This T cell receptor beta chain came from a study of cytomegalovirus exposure and HLA in healthy donors. With 4 bases clipped from V and 4 bases from J, the junction kept 10 bases outside the gene matches. This CDR3 has 17 residues. Germline assignment: CDR1 MGHRA and CDR2 YSYEKL. Study-wide results and limits: Using the classifier, cytomegalovirus status was reportedly diagnosed with high specificity and sensitivity. Most TCR sequences were rare, but some public TCRs occurred in many donors. A later analysis found first-cohort TCR clusters tended to co-occur in the 130 or so validation repertoires.

Remarks on this clone: What it binds is unknown.

TCRdb's copy holds only in-frame clones and misses some; the assay was immunoSEQ multiplex PCR. The table includes some 170,000 clones, about 90% detected once. The chain joins TRBV4-1 to TRBJ2-5; 12 bases are shared with TRBD1. The source of this sequence is a woman under 30 in good health and CMV-seropositive. The sequenced sample consisted of PBMCs. This CDR3 is CASSPGGQGAKVETQYF. The CDR3 bases are TGCGCCAGCAGCCCTGGGGGACAGGGGGCGAAGGTAGAGACCCAGTACTTC.